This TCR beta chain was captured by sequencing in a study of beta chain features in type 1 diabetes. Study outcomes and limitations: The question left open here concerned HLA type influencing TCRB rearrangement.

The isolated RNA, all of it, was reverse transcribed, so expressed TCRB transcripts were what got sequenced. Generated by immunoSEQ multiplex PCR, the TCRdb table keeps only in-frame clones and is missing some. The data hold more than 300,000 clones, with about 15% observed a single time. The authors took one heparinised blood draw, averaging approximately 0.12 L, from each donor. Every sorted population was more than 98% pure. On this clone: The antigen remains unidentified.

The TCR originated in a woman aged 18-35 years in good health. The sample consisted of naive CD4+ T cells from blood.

In DNA form, the CDR3 reads TGTGCCAGCAGCCCTAAGGGGCCGCTGGACACTGAAGCTTTCTTT. Translating it yields CASSPKGPLDTEAFF. The chain combines TRBV7-9 with TRBJ1-1; D is possibly TRBD1 (5 bases). Germline assignment: CDR1 SEHNR and CDR2 FQNEAQ (reference sequence). This CDR3 has 15 amino acids. V was shortened by 5 bases and J by 3 bases, with 16 bases between the two germline ends. Variable domain in full (rest from reference TRBV7-9 and TRBJ1-1): DTGVSQNPRHKITKRGQNVTFRCDPISEHNRLYWYRQTLGQGPEFLTYFQNEAQLEKSRLLSDRFSAERPKGSFSTLEIQRTEQGDSAMYLCASSPKGPLDTEAFFGQGTRLTVV.